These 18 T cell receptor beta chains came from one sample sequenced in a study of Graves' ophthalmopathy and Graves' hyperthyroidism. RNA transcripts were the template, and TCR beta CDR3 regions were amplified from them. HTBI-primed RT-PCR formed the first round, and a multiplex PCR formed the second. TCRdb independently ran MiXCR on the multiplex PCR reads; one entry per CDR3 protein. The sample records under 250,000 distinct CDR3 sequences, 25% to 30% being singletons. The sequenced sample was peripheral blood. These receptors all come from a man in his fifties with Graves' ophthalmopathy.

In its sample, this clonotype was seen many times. CDR3 loop: CASSQERQGTHEQYF. The CDR3 DNA sequence: TGCGCCAGCAGCCAAGAGCGACAGGGAACCCACGAGCAGTACTTC. The gene calls are TRBV4-3 and TRBJ2-7; 7 nucleotides agree with TRBD1. J was trimmed by 5 bases and V by 0 bases; bases with no gene match: 7. Germline V gene lookup returns CDR1 LGHNA and CDR2 YSLEER. The CDR3 is 15 residues long.

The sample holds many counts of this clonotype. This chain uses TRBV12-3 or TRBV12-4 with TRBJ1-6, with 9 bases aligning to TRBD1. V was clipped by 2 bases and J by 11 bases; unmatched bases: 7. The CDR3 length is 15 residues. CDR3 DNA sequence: TGTGCCAGCAGTTTAAACGGACAGGGGTACCCACCCCTCCACTTT. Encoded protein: CASSLNGQGYPPLHF.

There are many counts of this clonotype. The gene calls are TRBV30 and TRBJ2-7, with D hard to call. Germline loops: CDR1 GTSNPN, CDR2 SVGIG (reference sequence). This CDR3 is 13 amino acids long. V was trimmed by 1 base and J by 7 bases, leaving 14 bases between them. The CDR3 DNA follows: TGTGCCTGGAGTGAGTTCACCACGAGGGAGCAGTACTTC. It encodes CAWSEFTTREQYF.

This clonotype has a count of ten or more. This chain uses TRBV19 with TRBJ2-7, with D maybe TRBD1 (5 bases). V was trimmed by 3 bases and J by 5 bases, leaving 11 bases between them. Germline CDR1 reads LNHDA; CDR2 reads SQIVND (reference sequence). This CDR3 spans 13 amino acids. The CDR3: CASSIQGSNEQYF. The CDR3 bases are TGTGCCAGTAGTATCCAGGGTTCCAACGAGCAGTACTTC.

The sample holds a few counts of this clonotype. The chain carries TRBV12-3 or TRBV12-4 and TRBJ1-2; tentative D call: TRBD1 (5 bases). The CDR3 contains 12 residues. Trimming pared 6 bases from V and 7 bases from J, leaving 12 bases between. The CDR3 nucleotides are TGTGCCAGCAGACGGGGGAGTAGTGGCTACACCTTC. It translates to CASRRGSSGYTF.

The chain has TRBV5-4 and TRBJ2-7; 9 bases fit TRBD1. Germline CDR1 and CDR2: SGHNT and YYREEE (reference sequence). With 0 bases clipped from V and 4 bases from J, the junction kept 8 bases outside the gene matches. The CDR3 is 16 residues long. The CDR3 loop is CASSLGGQGRLYEQYF. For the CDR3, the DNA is TGTGCCAGCAGCTTGGGAGGACAGGGGAGACTTTACGAGCAGTACTTC.

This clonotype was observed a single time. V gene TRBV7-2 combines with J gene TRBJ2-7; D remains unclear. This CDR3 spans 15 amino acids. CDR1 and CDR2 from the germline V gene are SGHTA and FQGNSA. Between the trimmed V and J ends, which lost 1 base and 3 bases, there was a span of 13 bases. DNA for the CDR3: TGTGCCAGCAGCTTAGGCCCGGAGTTGTTCTACGAGCAGTACTTC. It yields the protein CASSLGPELFYEQYF.

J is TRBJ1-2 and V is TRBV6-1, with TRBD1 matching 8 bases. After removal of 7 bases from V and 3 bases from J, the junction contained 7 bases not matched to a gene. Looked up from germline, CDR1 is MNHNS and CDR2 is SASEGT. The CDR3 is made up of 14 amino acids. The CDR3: CASNASGGDYGYTF. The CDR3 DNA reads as TGTGCCAGCAATGCATCAGGGGGCGACTATGGCTACACCTTC.

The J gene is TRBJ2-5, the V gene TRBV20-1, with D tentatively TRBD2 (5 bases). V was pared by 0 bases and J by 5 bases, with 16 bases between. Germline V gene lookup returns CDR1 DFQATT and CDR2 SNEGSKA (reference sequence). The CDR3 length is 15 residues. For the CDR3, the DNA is TGCAGTGCTAGAGAACCGGGATCCGGTAGGGAGACCCAGTACTTC. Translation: CSAREPGSGRETQYF.

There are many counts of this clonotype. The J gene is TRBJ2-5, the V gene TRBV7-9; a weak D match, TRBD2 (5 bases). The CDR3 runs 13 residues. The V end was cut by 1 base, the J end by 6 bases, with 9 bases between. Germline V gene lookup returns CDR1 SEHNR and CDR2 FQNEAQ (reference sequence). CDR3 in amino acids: CASSLEGGKTQYF. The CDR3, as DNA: TGTGCCAGCAGCTTAGAAGGAGGCAAGACCCAGTACTTC.

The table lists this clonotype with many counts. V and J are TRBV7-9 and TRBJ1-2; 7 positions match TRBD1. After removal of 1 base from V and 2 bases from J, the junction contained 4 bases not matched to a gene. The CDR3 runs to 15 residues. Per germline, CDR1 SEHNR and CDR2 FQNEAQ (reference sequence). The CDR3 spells CASSLEVTGNYGYTF. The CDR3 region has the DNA TGTGCCAGCAGCTTAGAGGTGACAGGGAACTATGGCTACACCTTC. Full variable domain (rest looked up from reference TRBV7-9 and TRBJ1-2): DTGVSQNPRHKITKRGQNVTFRCDPISEHNRLYWYRQTLGQGPEFLTYFQNEAQLEKSRLLSDRFSAERPKGSFSTLEIQRTEQGDSAMYLCASSLEVTGNYGYTFGSGTRLTVV.

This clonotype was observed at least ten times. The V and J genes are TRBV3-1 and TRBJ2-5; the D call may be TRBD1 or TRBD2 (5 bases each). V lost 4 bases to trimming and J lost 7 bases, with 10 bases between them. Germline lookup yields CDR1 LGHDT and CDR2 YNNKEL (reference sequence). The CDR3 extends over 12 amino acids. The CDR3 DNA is TGTGCCAGCAGCCTCGGGACCTCGACCCAGTACTTC. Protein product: CASSLGTSTQYF.

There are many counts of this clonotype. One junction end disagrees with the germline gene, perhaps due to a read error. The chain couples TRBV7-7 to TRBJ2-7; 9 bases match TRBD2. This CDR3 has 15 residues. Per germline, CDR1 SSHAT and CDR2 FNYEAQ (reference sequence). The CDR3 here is CASSPAAGGIHEQYF. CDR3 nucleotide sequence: TGTGCTAGCAGCCCAGCGGCGGGAGGGATCCACGAGCAGTACTTC.

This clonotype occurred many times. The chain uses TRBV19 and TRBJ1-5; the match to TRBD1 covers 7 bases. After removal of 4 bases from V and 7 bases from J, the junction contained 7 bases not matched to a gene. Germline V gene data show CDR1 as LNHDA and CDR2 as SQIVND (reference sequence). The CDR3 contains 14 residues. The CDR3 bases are TGTGCCAGTAGTACCTCAGGGGGGGAGCAGCCCCAGCATTTT. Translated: CASSTSGGEQPQHF.

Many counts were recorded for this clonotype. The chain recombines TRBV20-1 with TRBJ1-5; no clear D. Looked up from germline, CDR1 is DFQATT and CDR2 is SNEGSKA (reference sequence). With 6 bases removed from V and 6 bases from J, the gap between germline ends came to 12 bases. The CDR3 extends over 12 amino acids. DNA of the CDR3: TGCAGTGCCCAGACCTTGGGTCAGCCCCAGCATTTT. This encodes CSAQTLGQPQHF.

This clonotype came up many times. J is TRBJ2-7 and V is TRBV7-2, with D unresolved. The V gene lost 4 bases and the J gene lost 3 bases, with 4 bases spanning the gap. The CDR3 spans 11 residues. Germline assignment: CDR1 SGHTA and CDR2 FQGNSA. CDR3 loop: CASSSRYEQYF. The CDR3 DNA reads TGTGCCAGCAGCTCCCGCTACGAGCAGTACTTC. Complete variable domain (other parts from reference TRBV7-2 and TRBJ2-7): GAGVSQSPSNKVTEKGKDVELRCDPISGHTALYWYRQSLGQGLEFLIYFQGNSAPDKSGLPSDRFSAERTGGSVSTLTIQRTQQEDSAVYLCASSSRYEQYFGPGTRLTVT.

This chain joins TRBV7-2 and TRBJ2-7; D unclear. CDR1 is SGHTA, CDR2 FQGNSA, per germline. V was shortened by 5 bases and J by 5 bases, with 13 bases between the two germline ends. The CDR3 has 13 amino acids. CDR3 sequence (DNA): TGTGCCAGCAGCCCGCTTGGGCTTGACGAGCAGTACTTC. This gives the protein CASSPLGLDEQYF.

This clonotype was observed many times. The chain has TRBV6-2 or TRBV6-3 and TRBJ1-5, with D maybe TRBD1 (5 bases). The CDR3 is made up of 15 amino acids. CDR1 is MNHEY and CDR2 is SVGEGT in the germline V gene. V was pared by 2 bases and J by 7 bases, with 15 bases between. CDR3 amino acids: CASSYGRSGGQPQHF. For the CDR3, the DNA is TGTGCCAGCAGTTACGGGAGGTCTGGGGGGCAGCCCCAGCATTTT.